This T cell receptor beta chain was captured by sequencing in a study of cytomegalovirus exposure and HLA in healthy donors. CDR3 length: 12 amino acids. The V end lost 3 bases, the J end lost 10 bases, and 10 bases lay between the germline ends. Germline loops: CDR1 MGHRA, CDR2 YSYEKL. The PCR had 60 Vbeta and 13 Jbeta primers. Some clones are missing from TCRdb's copy, which holds only in-frame ones; the method was immunoSEQ multiplex PCR. The sample records 100,000 to 120,000 clones, roughly 70% being singletons. The sequence came from a man aged 40-50 years in good health and CMV-seronegative. The chain is built from TRBV4-1 and TRBJ2-1; the D is unclear. The sample taken for sequencing was PBMCs. Here the CDR3 reads CASSHNDIEQFF. CDR3 nucleotides: TGCGCCAGCAGCCACAATGACATAGAGCAGTTCTTC.